This passage covers 17 T cell receptor beta chains from one sample sequenced in a study of T cell responses to AZD1222 COVID-19 vaccine (dated by TCRdb to about 2021). The meaning of the sample's time point label: baseline before first vaccination. The library was built by means of the immunoSEQ multiplex PCR assay. Not all clones reach the TCRdb copy of this immuneACCESS table, which keeps in-frame sequences only. Checked studies attribute under half of the gap to unresolved V genes and leave the rest unexplained. A total of approximately 120,000 clones appear in this sample, about 85% of them only once. About 5.2% of the sample lies in the top ten. Sequencing used peripheral blood, obtained on day 0 of AZD1222 vaccination. The receptors were sampled from an adult in good health.

V usage is TRBV19 and J usage is TRBJ2-1, with 13 bases identical to TRBD2. Germline CDR1 reads LNHDA; CDR2 reads SQIVND (reference sequence). The CDR3 length is 17 residues. J lost 0 bases, V lost 5 bases, and 4 bases had no gene match. CDR3 region: CASSSRTSGSSYNEQFF. DNA for the CDR3: TGTGCCAGTAGTTCCCGGACTAGCGGGAGCTCCTACAATGAGCAGTTCTTC. Together with reference TRBV19 and TRBJ2-1, the CDR3 gives the full variable domain: DGGITQSPKYLFRKEGQNVTLSCEQNLNHDAMYWYRQDPGQGLRLIYYSQIVNDFQKGDIAEGYSVSREKKESFPLTVTSAQKNPTAFYLCASSSRTSGSSYNEQFFGPGTRLTVL.

The gene calls are TRBV9 and TRBJ2-2; no firm D call. The CDR3 length is 14 residues. V was trimmed by 3 bases and J by 0 bases, leaving 6 bases between them. Germline CDR1 is SGDLS and CDR2 is YYNGEE. Here the CDR3 DNA reads TGTGCCAGCAGCGGAAGGACGAACACCGGGGAGCTGTTTTTT. Translating gives CASSGRTNTGELFF.

This clone was counted once. The chain recombines TRBV11-3 with TRBJ2-2; 8 positions match TRBD1. CDR3 length: 18 residues. The V segment lost 1 base and the J segment 5 bases; nucleotides outside the gene matches: 12. Looked up from germline, CDR1 is SGHNT and CDR2 is YENEEA. The CDR3 region is CASSLASSTGGKTGELFF. DNA of the CDR3: TGTGCCAGCAGCTTAGCATCAAGTACAGGGGGTAAGACCGGGGAGCTGTTTTTT.

The chain uses TRBV27 and TRBJ1-1; TRBD1 might be the D (5 bases). The CDR3 sequence is 17 residues long. Trimming took 7 bases from V and 0 from J, leaving 21 bases between them. Germline V gene lookup returns CDR1 MNHEY and CDR2 SMNVEV (reference sequence). The CDR3 DNA follows: TGTGCCAGCATAAAAACGGGGGTCCCGGCGATGAACACTGAAGCTTTCTTT. Translation gives CASIKTGVPAMNTEAFF.

The V gene is TRBV4-3, the J gene TRBJ2-7; the match to TRBD1 covers 7 bases. V lost 0 bases and J lost 1; bases outside the gene matches: 3. There are 15 residues in the CDR3. CDR1 is LGHNA, CDR2 YSLEER, per germline. CDR3 nucleotides: TGCGCCAGCAGCCAAGAGGTGACAGGGTCCTACGAGCAGTACTTC. Amino acid sequence: CASSQEVTGSYEQYF.

The chain uses TRBV14 and TRBJ2-7; D not certain. Looked up from germline, CDR1 is SGHDN and CDR2 is FVKESK. The CDR3 has 12 residues. V was shortened by 4 bases and J by 1 base, with 5 bases between the two germline ends. The CDR3 loop is CASSRSSYEQYF. The CDR3 bases are TGTGCCAGCAGCCGGAGTTCCTACGAGCAGTACTTC.

This clone was counted a few times. The chain combines TRBV24-1 with TRBJ2-4; 9 nucleotides agree with TRBD1. J gave up 0 bases and V 7 bases, and 6 bases lay outside the gene matches. Germline V gives CDR1 KGHDR, CDR2 SFDVKD. This CDR3 contains 16 residues. The CDR3: CATSPGTGPAKNIQYF. Written as DNA, the CDR3 is TGTGCCACCAGCCCCGGGACAGGGCCAGCCAAAAACATTCAGTACTTC.

The gene calls are TRBV30 and TRBJ2-7; possibly TRBD2 for D (6 bases). The V end was cut by 2 bases, the J end by 2 bases, with 13 bases between. This CDR3 has 14 residues. Germline V CDR1 and CDR2: GTSNPN, SVGIG (reference sequence). The CDR3 region has the DNA TGTGCCTGGAGTCAGGGAGGCAGAACCTACGAGCAGTACTTC. Translating it yields CAWSQGGRTYEQYF.

V and J are TRBV2 and TRBJ1-5; TRBD1 agrees at 9 bases. With 3 bases clipped from V and 7 bases from J, the junction kept 13 bases outside the gene matches. The length of the CDR3 is 17 residues. Germline-derived CDR1 and CDR2 are SNHLY and FYNNEI. CDR3 nucleotide sequence: TGTGCCAGCAGTGACTTGGGGACAGGGCGGAAGAGGCAGCCCCAGCATTTT. Translating gives CASSDLGTGRKRQPQHF.

This rearrangement joins TRBV18 to TRBJ2-7, with a tentative D call TRBD1 (6 bases). V lost 4 bases, J lost 2 bases, and 18 bases lay in between. The CDR3 loop spans 16 amino acids. Germline CDR1 KGHSH, CDR2 LQKENI. DNA of the CDR3: TGTGCCAGCTCACTGAACGCAGGGGACCCTCCCTACGAGCAGTACTTC. This codes for CASSLNAGDPPYEQYF.

This clone has only a few counts. The chain couples TRBV3-1 (or the pseudogene TRBV3-2) to TRBJ1-4; D possibly corresponds to TRBD1 (6 bases). The CDR3 is 15 amino acids. Germline V lookup: CDR1 LGHDT, CDR2 YNNKEL (reference sequence). Trimming cost V 2 bases and J 4 bases, with 11 bases left between them. For the CDR3, the DNA is TGTGCCAGCAGCCAATTGGGGGCCTTTAATGAAAAACTGTTTTTT. Encoded protein: CASSQLGAFNEKLFF.

This clone has just one count. The V call is TRBV7-2, the J call TRBJ2-4; the match to TRBD1 covers 10 bases. In germline, CDR1 is SGHTA, CDR2 FQGNSA. V shed 5 bases, J shed 6 bases, and the junction held 10 bases outside the gene matches. There are 16 residues in the CDR3. In nucleotides, the CDR3 is TGTGCCAGCAGCCCCAAGACAGGGGGCGCCGGAAACATTCAGTACTTC. It codes for CASSPKTGGAGNIQYF.

The genes are TRBV19 and TRBJ1-5; D might be TRBD1 (6 bases). This CDR3 region has 16 residues. V was trimmed by 4 bases and J by 4 bases, leaving 17 bases between them. Germline CDR1 and CDR2: LNHDA and SQIVND (reference sequence). The CDR3 reads CASSTWTDLLNQPQHF. Written as DNA, the CDR3 is TGTGCCAGTAGTACATGGACAGATCTGTTAAATCAGCCCCAGCATTTT.

This chain links TRBV7-2 with TRBJ1-6, with 8 positions matching TRBD1. CDR1 is SGHTA, CDR2 FQGNSA, per germline. V was pared by 0 bases and J by 9 bases, with 4 bases of the junction left unmatched. The CDR3 length is 15 residues. This CDR3 reads CASSLAGQGVSPLHF. In DNA, the CDR3 is TGTGCCAGCAGCTTAGCAGGACAGGGCGTTTCACCCCTCCACTTT. Complete variable domain (other parts from reference TRBV7-2 and TRBJ1-6): GAGVSQSPSNKVTEKGKDVELRCDPISGHTALYWYRQSLGQGLEFLIYFQGNSAPDKSGLPSDRFSAERTGGSVSTLTIQRTQQEDSAVYLCASSLAGQGVSPLHFGNGTRLTVT.

The chain uses TRBV11-2 and TRBJ1-2; D gene unclear. The germline V gene encodes CDR1 SGHAT and CDR2 FQNNGV. The CDR3 sequence is 11 residues long. V was pared by 5 bases and J by 7 bases, with 8 bases between. Here the CDR3 DNA reads TGTGCCAGCAGCCTCAGGACTGGCTACACCTTC. Residues: CASSLRTGYTF.

This chain joins TRBV30 and TRBJ2-3, with 8 positions matching TRBD1. Trimming removed 2 bases from V and 7 bases from J; junction bases left unmatched: 8. This CDR3 spans 14 amino acids. The germline V gene has CDR1 GTSNPN and CDR2 SVGIG (reference sequence). The chain's CDR3 is CAWSRDRSLNTQYF. The DNA of the CDR3 is TGTGCCTGGAGTCGGGACAGGAGTCTAAATACGCAGTATTTT.

This chain joins TRBV6-2 or TRBV6-3 and TRBJ2-7; D call uncertain. Trimming cost V 6 bases and J 0 bases, with 12 bases left between them. Germline CDR1 reads MNHEY; CDR2 reads SVGEGT. The CDR3 consists of 14 residues. This CDR3 is CASSRWVSSYEQYF. Written as DNA, the CDR3 is TGTGCCAGCAGCCGGTGGGTAAGCTCCTACGAGCAGTACTTC.